A single sample gave rise to the 17 T cell receptor beta chains below, sequenced in a study of OX40 agonist ivuxolimab in advanced cancers. Generated by immunoSEQ multiplex PCR, the TCRdb table keeps only in-frame clones and is missing some. Of 70,000 to 85,000 clones in the sample, roughly 94% are singletons; the top ten hold approximately 10%. Specimen: CD4+ or CD8+ T cells sorted from blood, collected in a trial of the OX40 agonist ivuxolimab. The receptor source for this set is an adult with an advanced solid tumor such as melanoma, head and neck, liver or kidney cancer.

The chain combines TRBV9 with TRBJ1-2; possibly TRBD1 for D (5 bases). The CDR3 has 14 residues. Germline CDR1 and CDR2: SGDLS and YYNGEE. The V end was cut by 2 bases, the J end by 4 bases, with 12 bases between. CDR3 residues: CASSVSGGGYGYTF. The CDR3 nucleotides are TGTGCCAGCAGCGTTTCTGGGGGAGGCTATGGCTACACCTTC. The whole variable domain, filled in from reference TRBV9 and TRBJ1-2, reads DSGVTQTPKHLITATGQRVTLRCSPRSGDLSVYWYQQSLDQGLQFLIQYYNGEERAKGNILERFSAQQFPDLHSELNLSSLELGDSALYFCASSVSGGGYGYTFGSGTRLTVV.

In DNA form, the CDR3 reads TGTGCCAGCAGCTTAGTGCTAGCGGGAGACCACTACGAGCAGTACTTC. Its protein is CASSLVLAGDHYEQYF. V and J are TRBV11-2 and TRBJ2-7; TRBD2 matches at 10 bases. Germline V gives CDR1 SGHAT, CDR2 FQNNGV. The CDR3 is 16 amino acids. Trimming took 1 base from V and 3 from J; bases not matched to a gene: 6.

The rearrangement uses TRBV7-3 and TRBJ2-5, with D perhaps being TRBD1 or TRBD2 (5 bases each). This CDR3 is 13 amino acids long. Trimming took off 0 bases at V and 4 bases at J, with 6 bases between the two ends. Per germline, CDR1 SGHTA and CDR2 FQGTGA. The CDR3 is CASSLTRGETQYF. The CDR3 DNA reads as TGTGCCAGCAGCTTAACGAGGGGAGAGACCCAGTACTTC.

The rearrangement uses TRBV2 and TRBJ1-3; D is undetermined. Trimming removed 4 bases from V and 1 base from J, with 8 bases in between. The CDR3 is 14 residues long. Germline V gene sequence: CDR1 SNHLY, CDR2 FYNNEI. Here the CDR3 DNA reads TGTGCCAGCAGTGTCGGAGGGTCTGGAAACACCATATATTTT. This translates into CASSVGGSGNTIYF.

The chain couples TRBV9 to TRBJ2-3; 7 nucleotides match TRBD1. Losses at the gene ends were 3 bases for V and 5 bases for J; bases not matched to a gene: 12. The CDR3 runs 16 residues. Germline V gives CDR1 SGDLS, CDR2 YYNGEE. CDR3 sequence (DNA): TGTGCCAGCAGCGCTTCCGGGACAGATAGGGGAGATACGCAGTATTTT. Its protein is CASSASGTDRGDTQYF.

The V gene is TRBV11-2, the J gene TRBJ2-7, with no clear D. The CDR3 is made up of 15 amino acids. V was cut by 6 bases and J by 0 bases, with 15 bases left in between. The germline V gene has CDR1 SGHAT and CDR2 FQNNGV. CDR3 region: CASRFLTTRSYEQYF. The CDR3 DNA follows: TGTGCCAGCAGATTTTTGACAACACGCTCCTACGAGCAGTACTTC.

The J gene is TRBJ2-7, the V gene TRBV7-9, with D perhaps TRBD2 (6 bases). The germline V gene encodes CDR1 SEHNR and CDR2 FQNEAQ (reference sequence). Trimming removed 5 bases from V and 0 bases from J, with 20 bases in between. The CDR3 consists of 17 residues. Here the CDR3 DNA reads TGTGCCAGCAGCAAACCACTAGGGACTGTTAGCTCCTACGAGCAGTACTTC. It encodes CASSKPLGTVSSYEQYF.

V is TRBV29-1 and J is TRBJ1-2, with D unresolved. The CDR3 runs to 13 residues. With 0 bases removed from V and 8 bases from J, the gap between germline ends came to 13 bases. The germline V gene encodes CDR1 SQVTM and CDR2 ANQGSEA. CDR3 DNA: TGCAGCGTTGAAGAGGATCTGATCTACGGCTACACCTTC. The encoded protein is CSVEEDLIYGYTF.

The chain couples TRBV7-6 to TRBJ2-1, with 14 bases aligning to TRBD2. From germline, CDR1 is SGHVS and CDR2 FNYEAQ. The CDR3 runs to 20 residues. The V gene end was trimmed by 3 bases and the J gene end by 6 bases; junction bases not matched to a gene: 16. Here the CDR3 DNA reads TGTGCCAGCAGCTTGCTGGCTCGGAGGATGACTAGCGGGAGGGCCAATGAGCAGTTCTTC. Protein sequence: CASSLLARRMTSGRANEQFF.

The rearrangement joins TRBV6-5 to TRBJ2-5, with 15 bases matching TRBD2. CDR3 length equals 15 residues. Trimming removed 5 bases from V and 5 bases from J; junction bases left unmatched: 3. CDR1 MNHEY and CDR2 SVGAGI come from the germline V gene. Here the CDR3 reads CASSTGTSGRETQYF. CDR3 nucleotides: TGTGCCAGCAGTACCGGGACTAGCGGGAGGGAGACCCAGTACTTC.

The chain uses TRBV9 and TRBJ2-7; 7 bases line up with TRBD2. The CDR3 covers 17 residues. In germline, CDR1 is SGDLS, CDR2 YYNGEE. Losses at the gene ends were 4 bases for V and 0 bases for J; bases not matched to a gene: 13. The DNA of the CDR3 is TGTGCCAGCAGCCCTGTTTCTAGCGGACATTACTCCTACGAGCAGTACTTC. Its translation is CASSPVSSGHYSYEQYF.

The gene calls are TRBV11-2 and TRBJ2-7; 7 bases are shared with TRBD2. The CDR3 has 16 residues. The germline gives CDR1 SGHAT, CDR2 FQNNGV. V lost 6 bases, J lost 4 bases, and 15 bases stayed unmatched. CDR3 region: CASRLSRGGSLYEQYF. CDR3 nucleotide sequence: TGTGCCAGCAGACTTTCCCGCGGGGGTAGTTTGTACGAGCAGTACTTC.

As concerns this clone: With only one base between it and a far larger clone, this is likely a read error. This chain links TRBV5-6 with TRBJ1-2; a possible D gene is TRBD1 (6 bases). The germline V gene encodes CDR1 SGHDT and CDR2 YYEEEE. The CDR3 has 17 amino acids. V lost 0 bases to trimming and J lost 5 bases, with 20 bases between them. The CDR3, as DNA: TGTGCCAGCAGCTTGGATGATTCGGGGGGCGCTTGGTATGGCTACACCTTC. This encodes CASSLDDSGGAWYGYTF.

The chain uses TRBV27 and TRBJ2-1; D possibly corresponds to TRBD2 (7 bases). The CDR3 is made up of 14 amino acids. Per germline, CDR1 MNHEY and CDR2 SMNVEV (reference sequence). V was clipped by 7 bases and J by 9 bases, with 19 bases between them. CDR3 DNA: TGTGCCAGCAATCAGGGAGGGGGGTTGGTTGAGCAGTTCTTC. Its translation: CASNQGGGLVEQFF.

The gene calls are TRBV6-5 and TRBJ2-2; D possibly matches TRBD1 or TRBD2 (5 bases each). Germline V gene sequence: CDR1 MNHEY, CDR2 SVGAGI. V shed 2 bases and J shed 6 bases, with 7 bases lying between them. CDR3 size: 13 residues. Written as DNA, the CDR3 is TGTGCCAGCAGTTACCGGGGCTCCGGGGAGCTGTTTTTT. This encodes CASSYRGSGELFF.

This clone was detected once. The chain is built from TRBV27 and TRBJ1-6, with D unresolved. Trimming took off 5 bases at V and 2 bases at J, with 1 base between the two ends. Per the germline V gene, CDR1 is MNHEY and CDR2 is SMNVEV (reference sequence). The CDR3 extends over 12 amino acids. CDR3 DNA sequence: TGTGCCAGCAGTGCCTATAATTCACCCCTCCACTTT. Protein: CASSAYNSPLHF.

V usage is TRBV7-8 and J usage is TRBJ1-1, with D unclear. The CDR3 sequence is 13 residues long. V lost 5 bases and J lost 1, with 8 bases in between. CDR1 is SGHVS, CDR2 FQNEAQ, per germline. The CDR3 is CASSPVRNTEAFF. CDR3 nucleotides: TGTGCCAGCAGCCCCGTTAGGAACACTGAAGCTTTCTTT.